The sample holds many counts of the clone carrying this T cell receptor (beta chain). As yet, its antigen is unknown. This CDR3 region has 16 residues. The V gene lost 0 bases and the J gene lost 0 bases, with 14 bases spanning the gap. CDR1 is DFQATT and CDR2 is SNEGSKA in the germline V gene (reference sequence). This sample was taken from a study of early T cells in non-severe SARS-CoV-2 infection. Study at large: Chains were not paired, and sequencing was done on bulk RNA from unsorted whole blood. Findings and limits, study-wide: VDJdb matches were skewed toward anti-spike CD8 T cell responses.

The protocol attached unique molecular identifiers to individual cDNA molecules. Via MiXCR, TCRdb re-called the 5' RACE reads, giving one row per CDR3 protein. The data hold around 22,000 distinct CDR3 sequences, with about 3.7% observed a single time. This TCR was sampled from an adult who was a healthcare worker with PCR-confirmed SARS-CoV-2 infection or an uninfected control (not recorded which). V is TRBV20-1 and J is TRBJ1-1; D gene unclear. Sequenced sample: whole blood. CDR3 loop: CSARDLGKMVNTEAFF. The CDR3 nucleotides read TGCAGTGCTAGAGATCTGGGGAAAATGGTGAACACTGAAGCTTTCTTT.